Listed below are T cell receptor beta chains from one sample, sequenced in a study of blood T cell repertoires in COVID-19. Profiling relied on immunoSEQ multiplex PCR, and the TCRdb table lists in-frame clones only, not all of them. In the table there are more than 350,000 clones, around 87% of which are singletons. Input material: peripheral blood. These receptors originate from a woman in her thirties with COVID-19, enrolled during active disease. The conserved cysteine and the conserved F or W are not part of the CDR3 here.

j_gene,v_gene,CDR3aa
TRBJ2-7,TRBV4-1,ASSPWGDRTLLYEQY
TRBJ2-7,TRBV4-2,ASSPGTSGSAPYEQY
TRBJ1-1,TRBV10-3,AISATGSNTEAF
TRBJ1-2,TRBV19,ASWTGGVIGYGYT
TRBJ2-1,TRBV7-9,ASSLRREWF
TRBJ2-7,TRBV7-9,ASSLVWSSYEQY
TRBJ2-2,TRBV28,AARETGELF
TRBJ1-5,TRBV5-6,ASSAGTGLNQPQH
TRBJ2-1,TRBV12-3/TRBV12-4,ASSLGLGGEQF
TRBJ2-5,TRBV10-2,ASSSGTGGSETQY
TRBJ2-7,TRBV19,ASSPAAERGEQY
TRBJ2-1,TRBV11-2,ASSLFGVSYNEQF
TRBJ2-1,TRBV3-1/TRBV3-2,ASSQSRPGVDYNEQF
TRBJ2-2,TRBV7-9,ASSLGDRANGELF
TRBJ1-5,TRBV2,ASTTGVDQPQH
TRBJ2-5,TRBV9,ASSAGLAGDRETQY
TRBJ2-1,TRBV4-2,ASSQIVGSGSLLWGDEQF
TRBJ2-1,TRBV6-4,ASSEGKLAGGYNEQF
TRBJ2-7,TRBV30,AWTAGGTLVDEQY
TRBJ2-2,TRBV2,ASSEGEGGELF
TRBJ2-1,TRBV28,ASSLIDEQF
TRBJ2-2,TRBV6-4,ASSTGGTGELF
TRBJ2-3,TRBV19,ASNERATTDTQY
TRBJ2-1,TRBV24-1,ATRAGTYNEQF
TRBJ2-5,TRBV10-1,ASSDRGRFQETQY
TRBJ2-5,TRBV2,ASRTTGEEAQY
TRBJ2-2,TRBV2,ASSEATRGSGELF
TRBJ2-5,TRBV6-1,ASSPQGLTQY
TRBJ2-2,TRBV7-6,ASSLSPASTGELF
TRBJ2-1,TRBV9,ASSARDGSRSYNEQF
TRBJ2-1,TRBV7-2,ASRKGLAPYNEQF
TRBJ1-2,TRBV28,ASSERQGIYGYT
TRBJ2-1,TRBV11-3,ASSTRDRGPSRTEQF
TRBJ1-5,TRBV23-1,ASSQSNRASNQPQH
TRBJ2-3,TRBV9,ASSATSPRTDTQY
TRBJ2-1,TRBV11-2,ASSSSGLAGPYNEQF
TRBJ1-6,TRBV19,ASSDRANSPLH
TRBJ2-1,TRBV19,ASSFRETGVNEQF
TRBJ2-1,TRBV11-2,ASSSTSAQF
TRBJ1-4,TRBV2,ASSVRGGSEKLF
TRBJ1-5,TRBV30,AWEPGQGIQPQH
TRBJ1-2,TRBV20-1,SASQGKAGYT